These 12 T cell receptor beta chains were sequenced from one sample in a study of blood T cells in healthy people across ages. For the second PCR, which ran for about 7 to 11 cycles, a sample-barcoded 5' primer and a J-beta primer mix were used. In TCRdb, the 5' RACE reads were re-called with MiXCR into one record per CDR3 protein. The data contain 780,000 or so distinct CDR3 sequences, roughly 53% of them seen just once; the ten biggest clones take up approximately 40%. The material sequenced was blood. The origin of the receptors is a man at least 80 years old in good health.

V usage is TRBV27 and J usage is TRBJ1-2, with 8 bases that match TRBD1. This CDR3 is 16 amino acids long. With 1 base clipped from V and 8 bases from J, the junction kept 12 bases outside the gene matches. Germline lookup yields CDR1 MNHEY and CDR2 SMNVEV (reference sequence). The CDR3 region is CASSLLTGAVALGYTF. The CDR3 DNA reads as TGTGCCAGCAGTTTATTGACAGGGGCCGTCGCCTTAGGCTACACCTTC.

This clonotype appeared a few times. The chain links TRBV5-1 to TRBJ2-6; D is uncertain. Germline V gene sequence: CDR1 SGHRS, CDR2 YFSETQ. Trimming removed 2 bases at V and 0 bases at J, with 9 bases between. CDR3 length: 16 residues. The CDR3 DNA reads TGCGCCAGCAGCTTAGAGGTAAACTCTGGGGCCAACGTCCTGACTTTC. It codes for CASSLEVNSGANVLTF.

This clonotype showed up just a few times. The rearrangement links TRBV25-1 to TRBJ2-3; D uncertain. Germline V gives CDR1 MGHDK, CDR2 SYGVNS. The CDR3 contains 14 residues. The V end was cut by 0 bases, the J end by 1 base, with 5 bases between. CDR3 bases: TGTGCCAGCAGTGAATATACGGGCACAGATACGCAGTATTTT. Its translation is CASSEYTGTDTQYF.

CDR3 residues: CASSEVVGTGLAKNIQYF. The CDR3 DNA reads as TGTGCCAGCAGTGAAGTAGTAGGGACAGGTCTAGCCAAAAACATTCAGTACTTC. J is TRBJ2-4 and V is TRBV2; 8 bases fit TRBD1. The germline V gene encodes CDR1 SNHLY and CDR2 FYNNEI. The trim removed 1 base at V and 0 bases at J, leaving 8 bases unmatched. This CDR3 has 18 amino acids.

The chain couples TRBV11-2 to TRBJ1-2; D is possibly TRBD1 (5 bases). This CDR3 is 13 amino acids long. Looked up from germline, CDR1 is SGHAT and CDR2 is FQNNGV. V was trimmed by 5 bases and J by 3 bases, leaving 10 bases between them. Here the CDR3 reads CASSARQHYGYTF. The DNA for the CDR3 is TGTGCCAGCAGCGCCCGACAGCACTATGGCTACACCTTC.

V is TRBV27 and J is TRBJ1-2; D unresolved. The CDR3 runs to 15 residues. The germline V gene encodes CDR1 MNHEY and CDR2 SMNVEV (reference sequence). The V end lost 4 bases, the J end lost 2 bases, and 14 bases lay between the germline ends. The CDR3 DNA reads TGTGCCAGCAGTTCCCGACGAGATAAAAACTATGGCTACACCTTC. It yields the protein CASSSRRDKNYGYTF.

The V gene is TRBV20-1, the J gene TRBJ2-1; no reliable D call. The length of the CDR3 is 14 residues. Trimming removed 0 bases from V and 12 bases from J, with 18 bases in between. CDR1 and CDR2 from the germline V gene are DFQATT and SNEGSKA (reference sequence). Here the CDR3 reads CSARDWSMVGLQFF. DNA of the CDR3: TGCAGTGCTAGAGATTGGTCGATGGTGGGTCTGCAGTTCTTC.

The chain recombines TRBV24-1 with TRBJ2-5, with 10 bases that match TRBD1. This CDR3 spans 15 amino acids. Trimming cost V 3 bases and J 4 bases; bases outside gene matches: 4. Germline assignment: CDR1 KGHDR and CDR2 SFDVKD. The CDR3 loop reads CATSDRWTGGETQYF. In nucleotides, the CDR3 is TGTGCCACCAGTGATCGATGGACAGGGGGAGAGACCCAGTACTTC.

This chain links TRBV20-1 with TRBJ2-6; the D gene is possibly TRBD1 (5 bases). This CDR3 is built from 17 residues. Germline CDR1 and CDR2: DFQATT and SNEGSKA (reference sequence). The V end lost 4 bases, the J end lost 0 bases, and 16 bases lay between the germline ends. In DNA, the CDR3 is TGCAGTGCTAAGACCGACAGCCCTTACTCTGGGGCCAACGTCCTGACTTTC. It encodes CSAKTDSPYSGANVLTF.

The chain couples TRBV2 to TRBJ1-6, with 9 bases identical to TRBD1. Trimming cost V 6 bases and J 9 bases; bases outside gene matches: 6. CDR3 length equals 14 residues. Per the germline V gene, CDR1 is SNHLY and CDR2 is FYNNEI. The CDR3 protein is CASRGDRETSPLHF. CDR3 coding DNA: TGTGCCAGCAGGGGGGACAGGGAGACTTCACCCCTCCACTTT.

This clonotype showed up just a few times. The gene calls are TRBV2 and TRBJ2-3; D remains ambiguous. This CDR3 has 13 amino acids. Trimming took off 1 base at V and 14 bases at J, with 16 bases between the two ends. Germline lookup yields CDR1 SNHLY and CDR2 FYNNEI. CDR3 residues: CASSEEKHRYAYF. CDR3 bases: TGTGCCAGCAGTGAAGAAAAGCACAGATACGCGTATTTT.

CDR3 in amino acids: CASSPDRAISKLFF. The CDR3 DNA reads as TGTGCCAGCAGCCCGGACAGGGCGATATCAAAACTGTTTTTT. V gene TRBV9 combines with J gene TRBJ1-4; 8 bases match TRBD1. After removal of 4 bases from V and 10 bases from J, the junction contained 9 bases not matched to a gene. The CDR3 has 14 residues. Germline loops: CDR1 SGDLS, CDR2 YYNGEE.